Below, one T cell receptor beta chain is given with its context. No antigen is known for it. Per-base quality was not reported, and no clone a single base away is much larger than it. The sample is drawn from a study of regulatory T cells in long-lasting Graves disease (TCRdb year 2021). Turning to the overall study: Newly diagnosed Graves' disease patients had taken antithyroid drugs for less than 3 months. Peripheral blood TCR sequencing and RNA sequencing compared persistent Graves' disease patients with newly diagnosed Graves' disease patients. A total of approximately 35 samples were covered by TCR sequencing, comprising approximately 13 persistent and around 20 newly diagnosed Graves' disease patients. The study was conducted in China and was registered as a clinical trial. Summary of the overall study and its limitations: Persistent Graves' disease patients showed lower TCR Shannon entropy and fewer highly expanded clones than newly diagnosed patients, suggesting clonal expansion. Only the TCR beta chain was sequenced and analyzed. The authors noted that the small sample size was a limitation that may lower accuracy. A larger number of public clonotypes was shared among persistent patients (about 2,700) than among newly diagnosed patients (around 880). Only peripheral blood was studied, because thyroid tissue, the primary lesion, was inaccessible.

The time point label here, explained by the study, means: newly diagnosed GD, antithyroid drugs for less than 3 months. For both TCR sequencing and RNA sequencing, RNA was extracted from PBMCs in TRIzol. Graves' disease was diagnosed according to American Thyroid Association guidelines. Patients were recruited from an endocrinology department in Xi'an, China. Each patient gave about 10 milliliters of peripheral blood, collected in an EDTA anticoagulant tube. Ficoll Paque Plus density gradient separation was used to isolate PBMCs, and no additional T cell sorting was done. RNA quality was checked with an Agilent 2100 Bioanalyzer and agarose gel, and concentration with a NanoDrop 2000. The library relied on multiplex PCR. Data came from an Illumina HiSeq 4000. To build TCR beta libraries, CDR3 regions were amplified by Arm-PCR using iRepertoire HTBI primers. Before sequencing, the PCR products went through gel purification. The authors' analysis ran thus. A total of roughly 58 TRBV and some 13 TRBJ segments were identified across samples and were used for gene usage analysis of CDR3 amino acid clonotypes. Filtered high-quality paired reads were merged into contigs using COPE and FqMerger. BLAST was used to align contigs to the IMGT TRBV, TRBD and TRBJ reference genes, and CDR3 was defined following IMGT. Any clonotype with a frequency above 0.1% was classified as a highly expanded clone. Shannon entropy was used to measure repertoire diversity, and the Gini coefficient was used to measure V-J evenness. A clonotype found in more than one individual was treated as public. TCRdb ran its own pipeline on the public reads, namely fastp trimming at Q25 and MiXCR clone calling, and kept in-frame beta chains. Entries are consolidated by CDR3 protein sequence, retaining the most common genes and DNA. For this entry, the V and J calls and clone size follow TCRdb and not the study's own pipeline. Within this sample are fewer than 500,000 distinct CDR3 sequences, with roughly 16% of them counted one time only. The ten largest clonotypes hold 9% to 15% of the sample.

These data were also filed under a second study, of T cells in Graves' hyperthyroidism and ophthalmopathy. The second investigation adds: Stable Graves' hyperthyroidism was defined as no progression to ophthalmopathy during 18 months of follow-up. Hyperthyroidism patients were newly diagnosed, had a disease duration of under 2 months, and were aged 18 to 65 years. The study excluded patients with uncontrolled infections, other autoimmune diseases, pregnancy or lactation. Clinical symptoms, serum thyroxine and TRAb, thyroid ultrasound, and orbital computed tomography formed the basis for the diagnoses. The TCR CDR3 was subjected to a first round of RT-PCR using the HTBI primer set and the Qiagen OneStep RT-PCR kit. Most expanded thyroid clonotypes (frequency above 0.001) were also found in blood, which suggests that blood repertoires may mirror thyroid immune responses. In cross-validation, a model built on a 13 V-J signature told ophthalmopathy apart from stable hyperthyroidism with 87.88% sensitivity and 81% to 82% specificity, and in testing the same model reached 80%/75%. During validation, the model predicted progression to ophthalmopathy a median of around six months ahead of onset, with approximately 70% sensitivity and 72.22% specificity. A discovery cohort of roughly 100 patients, roughly 45 with Graves' ophthalmopathy and under 60 with stable Graves' hyperthyroidism, was used to find distinguishing TCR V-J signatures. Whether ophthalmopathy could be predicted prospectively was tested in an independent validation cohort made up of fewer than 20 hyperthyroidism patients plus 17 patients who later progressed to ophthalmopathy. The 100 or so discovery patients were randomly split 7:3 into training and test sets. In several Graves' hyperthyroidism patients, the study also compared T-cell repertoires from thyroid tissue with T-cell repertoires from blood. After blood sampling, hyperthyroidism patients were treated with methimazole at a starting dose of 30 mg daily, and ophthalmopathy patients were treated with high-dose intravenous methylprednisolone. A second multiplex PCR round built the libraries, followed by size selection and purification. Paired-end sequencing of the libraries was performed with 100 bp reads on an Illumina HiSeq2000. SOAPnuke was used to process the raw data, throwing out any read that contained adapters or uncalled bases, had a mean Phred below 15, or lacked an exact constant-primer or identifier match. COPE v1.2.5 was used to merge the high-quality paired reads, and each unique nucleotide sequence was defined as a clonotype. Clonotypes were aligned to IMGT TRBV, TRBD and TRBJ reference segments using MiTCR v1.1. Only V-J combinations with frequency above 0.0001, covering 99.2% of repertoires, were analysed. A TCS score was defined as the ratio of F50 (clonal expansion) to E x V (chaos), with BLOSUM62-based TCRdist applied between CDR3 peptides within each V-J. Welch's t-statistics and random forest reduced some 510 V-J features to some 14, which were used in a naive Bayes classifier (R e1071). No statistical method was used to set the sample size in advance, and investigators knew the group allocation. The paper reports TCR Vbeta CDR3 sequencing of some 140 peripheral blood samples: around 45 ophthalmopathy, around 80 hyperthyroidism and roughly 17 progressor patients.

The sample here was peripheral blood mononuclear cells (PBMCs), taken at new diagnosis, from a patient treated with antithyroid drugs. This sequence originates from a man aged 40-49 years with Graves disease. Donor details come from another sample of the same person, matched by shared clones.

The CDR3 is CASGPRTGIDEQYF. In nucleotides, the sequence is TGTGCCAGCGGACCCAGGACAGGGATCGACGAGCAGTACTTC. This chain is built from TRBV2 and TRBJ2-7, with 8 junctional bases fitting TRBD1. The CDR3 numbers 14 residues from cysteine through phenylalanine. Only the CDR3 region is kept as DNA, spanning 42 bases read in frame from base 1. CDR1 and CDR2, looked up from the germline V gene, are SNHLY and FYNNEI. Trimming leaves V shorter by 8 bases and J shorter by 5 bases, with the junction holding 11 bases beyond the gene matches. Reference TRBV2 and TRBJ2-7 genes cover what lies past the CDR3, so the full variable domain is EPEVTQTPSHQVTQMGQEVILRCVPISNHLYFYWYRQILGQKVEFLVSFYNNEISEKSEIFDDQFSVERPDGSNFTLKIRSTKLEDSAMYFCASGPRTGIDEQYFGPGTRLTVT.